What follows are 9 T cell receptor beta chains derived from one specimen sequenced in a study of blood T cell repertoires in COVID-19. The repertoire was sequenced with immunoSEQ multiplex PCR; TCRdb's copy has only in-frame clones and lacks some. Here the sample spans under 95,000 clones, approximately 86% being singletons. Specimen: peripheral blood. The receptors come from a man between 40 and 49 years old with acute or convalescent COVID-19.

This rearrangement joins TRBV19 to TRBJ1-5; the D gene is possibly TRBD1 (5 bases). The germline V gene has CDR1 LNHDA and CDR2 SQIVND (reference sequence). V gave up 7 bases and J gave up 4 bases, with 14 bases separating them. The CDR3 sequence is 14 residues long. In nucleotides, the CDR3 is TGTGCCAGTATGTCGCAGGGTTGGAATCAGCCCCAGCATTTT. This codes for CASMSQGWNQPQHF. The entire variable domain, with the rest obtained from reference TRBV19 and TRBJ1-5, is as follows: DGGITQSPKYLFRKEGQNVTLSCEQNLNHDAMYWYRQDPGQGLRLIYYSQIVNDFQKGDIAEGYSVSREKKESFPLTVTSAQKNPTAFYLCASMSQGWNQPQHFGDGTRLSIL.

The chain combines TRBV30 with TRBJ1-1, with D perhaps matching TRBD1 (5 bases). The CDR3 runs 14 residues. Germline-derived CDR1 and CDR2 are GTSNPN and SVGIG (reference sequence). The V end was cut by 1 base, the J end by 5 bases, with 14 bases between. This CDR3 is CAWSAWMGGTEAFF. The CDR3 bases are TGTGCCTGGAGTGCCTGGATGGGGGGTACTGAAGCTTTCTTT.

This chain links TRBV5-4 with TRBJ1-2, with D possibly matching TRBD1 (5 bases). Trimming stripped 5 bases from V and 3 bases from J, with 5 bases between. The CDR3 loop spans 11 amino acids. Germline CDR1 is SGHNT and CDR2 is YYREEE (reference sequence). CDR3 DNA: TGTGCCAGCAGAGGGGACTATGGCTACACCTTC. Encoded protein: CASRGDYGYTF.

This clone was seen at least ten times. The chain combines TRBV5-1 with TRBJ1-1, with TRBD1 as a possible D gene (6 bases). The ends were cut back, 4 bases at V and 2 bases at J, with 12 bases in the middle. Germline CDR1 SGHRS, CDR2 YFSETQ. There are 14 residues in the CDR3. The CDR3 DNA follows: TGCGCCAGCAGCGGGGGGGCAGTCAACACTGAAGCTTTCTTT. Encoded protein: CASSGGAVNTEAFF.

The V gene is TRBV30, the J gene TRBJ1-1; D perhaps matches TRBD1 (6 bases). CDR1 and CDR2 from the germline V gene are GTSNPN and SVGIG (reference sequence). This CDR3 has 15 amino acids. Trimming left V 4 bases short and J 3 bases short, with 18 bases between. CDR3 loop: CAWNRDAGGDTEAFF. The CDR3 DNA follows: TGTGCCTGGAACAGGGACGCGGGGGGGGACACTGAAGCTTTCTTT.

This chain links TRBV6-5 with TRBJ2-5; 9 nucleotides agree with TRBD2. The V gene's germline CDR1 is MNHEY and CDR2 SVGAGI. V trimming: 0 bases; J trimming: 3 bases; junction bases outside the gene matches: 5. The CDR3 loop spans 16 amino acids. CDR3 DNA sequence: TGTGCCAGCAGTTACTCAGCGGGAGGAGGGGAAGAGACCCAGTACTTC. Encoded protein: CASSYSAGGGEETQYF.

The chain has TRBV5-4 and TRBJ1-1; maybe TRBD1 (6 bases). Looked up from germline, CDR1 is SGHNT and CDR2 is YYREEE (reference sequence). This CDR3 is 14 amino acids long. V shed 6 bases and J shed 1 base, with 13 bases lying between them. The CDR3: CASTPPTGNTEAFF. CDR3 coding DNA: TGTGCCAGCACCCCCCCGACAGGGAACACTGAAGCTTTCTTT.

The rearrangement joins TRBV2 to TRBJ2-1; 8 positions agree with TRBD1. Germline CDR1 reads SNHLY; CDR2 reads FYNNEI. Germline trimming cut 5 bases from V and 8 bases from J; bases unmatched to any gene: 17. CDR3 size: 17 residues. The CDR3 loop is CASSSLRGRQNSDEQFF. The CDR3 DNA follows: TGTGCCAGCAGTTCCCTCAGGGGGCGGCAAAATTCGGATGAGCAGTTCTTC.

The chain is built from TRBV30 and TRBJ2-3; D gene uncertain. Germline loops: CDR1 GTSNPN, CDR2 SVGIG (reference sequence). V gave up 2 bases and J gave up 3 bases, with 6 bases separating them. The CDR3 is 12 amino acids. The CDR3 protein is CAWSLQTDTQYF. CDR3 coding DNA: TGTGCCTGGAGTTTACAGACAGATACGCAGTATTTT.